Below, 20 T cell receptor beta chains from the same sample are listed, as sequenced in a study of T-cell memory formation after mild COVID-19. TCRdb itself ran the 5' RACE reads through MiXCR, one entry per CDR3 protein. The data show 300,000 to 400,000 distinct CDR3 sequences, roughly 14% seen once. The source material was PBMCs or a T cell subset sorted from them (not recorded which). All receptors come from a man younger than 35 who had mild COVID-19 (a few samples of this study predate the infection). Cell type and time point are not known.

The DNA of the CDR3 is TGTGCCAGCAGCTCCAGAAGACATGAGCAGTTCTTC. Amino acids: CASSSRRHEQFF. The chain is built from TRBV7-9 and TRBJ2-1, with D hard to call. The germline gives CDR1 SEHNR, CDR2 FQNEAQ (reference sequence). Trimming left V 4 bases short and J 8 bases short, with 9 bases between. The CDR3 has 12 residues.

The chain has TRBV9 and TRBJ2-6, with D hard to call. Germline V gives CDR1 SGDLS, CDR2 YYNGEE. Trimming pared 2 bases from V and 0 bases from J, leaving 6 bases between. The CDR3 covers 15 residues. CDR3 nucleotides: TGTGCCAGCAGCGTGTTGAACTCTGGGGCCAACGTCCTGACTTTC. It codes for CASSVLNSGANVLTF.

This clonotype was detected many times. The chain combines TRBV7-6 with TRBJ2-1; TRBD1 matches at 9 bases. The germline CDR1 and CDR2 sequences are SGHVS and FNYEAQ. The CDR3 has 16 amino acids. V trimming: 5 bases; J trimming: 8 bases; junction bases outside the gene matches: 13. In nucleotides, the CDR3 is TGTGCCAGCAGCGCCACCTCACAGGGGGCAGTCGATGAGCAGTTCTTC. Translated, it gives CASSATSQGAVDEQFF.

The gene calls are TRBV29-1 and TRBJ2-7; 8 nucleotides align to TRBD1. The V gene end was trimmed by 7 bases and the J gene end by 2 bases; junction bases not matched to a gene: 10. This CDR3 has 14 amino acids. Germline values: CDR1 SQVTM, CDR2 ANQGSEA. CDR3 DNA sequence: TGCAGCGCTCACTTGGACAGGGACCCCTACGAGCAGTACTTC. Translation gives CSAHLDRDPYEQYF.

The chain recombines TRBV29-1 with TRBJ2-2; D is unresolved. Germline CDR1 and CDR2: SQVTM and ANQGSEA. Trimming left V 3 bases short and J 2 bases short, with 7 bases between. The CDR3 extends over 13 amino acids. The CDR3 nucleotides are TGCAGCGTTGATAACACCAACACCGGGGAGCTGTTTTTT. Translation: CSVDNTNTGELFF.

The gene calls are TRBV5-1 and TRBJ1-3, with D unresolved. CDR1 and CDR2 (germline): SGHRS, YFSETQ. V shed 4 bases and J shed 8 bases, with 13 bases lying between them. This CDR3 contains 13 residues. The CDR3 bases are TGCGCCAGCAGCCTGGGCGGTGGGGACACCATATATTTT. Its translation: CASSLGGGDTIYF.

This clonotype was seen only a few times. The chain joins TRBV7-3 to TRBJ1-1, with 7 bases lining up with TRBD1. V lost 2 bases to trimming and J lost 3 bases; unmatched junction nucleotides: 3. The CDR3 totals 14 residues. CDR1 is SGHTA, CDR2 FQGTGA, per germline. The CDR3 loop reads CASSLQGGDTEAFF. The CDR3 DNA is TGTGCCAGCAGCTTACAGGGGGGAGACACTGAAGCTTTCTTT. The whole variable domain, remainder taken from reference TRBV7-3 and TRBJ1-1, is GAGVSQTPSNKVTEKGKYVELRCDPISGHTALYWYRQSLGQGPEFLIYFQGTGAADDSGLPNDRFFAVRPEGSVSTLKIQRTERGDSAVYLCASSLQGGDTEAFFGQGTRLTVV.

This clonotype was seen a handful of times. The V call is TRBV7-2, the J call TRBJ2-5, with D perhaps assigned TRBD1 or TRBD2 (5 bases each). Between the trimmed V and J ends, which lost 3 bases and 5 bases, there was a span of 16 bases. Germline values: CDR1 SGHTA, CDR2 FQGNSA. The CDR3 is made up of 15 amino acids. CDR3 amino acids: CASSLRGQRGETQYF. As DNA, the CDR3 is TGTGCCAGCAGCTTGAGGGGCCAGAGAGGGGAGACCCAGTACTTC.

This clonotype occurred many times. This chain joins TRBV7-8 and TRBJ2-1, with 13 bases aligning to TRBD2. CDR1 is SGHVS, CDR2 FQNEAQ, per germline. Losses at the gene ends were 5 bases for V and 7 bases for J; bases not matched to a gene: 2. This CDR3 region has 14 residues. Written as DNA, the CDR3 is TGTGCCAGCAGCCCGGGACTAGCGGGGAATGAGCAGTTCTTC. Amino acid sequence: CASSPGLAGNEQFF.

This clonotype was seen only a few times. The chain carries TRBV20-1 and TRBJ2-7; D unclear. The ends were cut back, 0 bases at V and 0 bases at J, with 3 bases in the middle. CDR3 length equals 12 residues. Germline values: CDR1 DFQATT, CDR2 SNEGSKA (reference sequence). CDR3 sequence reads: CSARDPSYEQYV. DNA of the CDR3: TGCAGTGCTAGAGACCCCTCCTACGAGCAGTACGTC.

The V call is TRBV6-6, the J call TRBJ2-2; either TRBD1 or TRBD2 may supply D (5 bases each). The CDR3 runs 14 residues. The V gene lost 2 bases and the J gene lost 15 bases, with 19 bases spanning the gap. The germline gives CDR1 MNHNY, CDR2 SVGAGI (reference sequence). CDR3 region: CASSYQTSWGRLFF. CDR3 bases: TGTGCCAGCAGTTACCAGACGAGTTGGGGACGGTTGTTTTTT.

The gene calls are TRBV20-1 and TRBJ2-5; D unresolved. The length of the CDR3 is 15 residues. V was pared by 1 base and J by 2 bases, with 14 bases between. Germline lookup yields CDR1 DFQATT and CDR2 SNEGSKA (reference sequence). The CDR3 DNA sequence: TGCAGTGCTAGAGTCAGACCCGGACCACAAGAGACCCAGTACTTC. The encoded protein is CSARVRPGPQETQYF.

In this sample, this clonotype turned up many times. The chain links TRBV4-2 to TRBJ2-1, with TRBD1 matching 7 bases. CDR3 length: 15 amino acids. V lost 3 bases to trimming and J lost 9 bases; unmatched junction nucleotides: 11. Germline V CDR1 and CDR2: LGHNA, YNFKEQ. CDR3 sequence: CASSQTGTVEFEQFF. CDR3 DNA sequence: TGTGCCAGCAGCCAGACCGGGACAGTAGAATTTGAGCAGTTCTTC.

This clonotype was counted ten times or more. This sequence joins TRBV12-3 or TRBV12-4 and TRBJ1-2, with D possibly TRBD1 on 5 matching bases. The CDR3 is made up of 13 amino acids. V shed 4 bases and J shed 4 bases, with 10 bases lying between them. The CDR3 is CASSSGTVYGYTF. The CDR3 nucleotides read TGTGCCAGCAGTTCCGGGACGGTCTATGGCTACACCTTC.

J is TRBJ2-3 and V is TRBV20-1; the D is unclear. The V gene's germline CDR1 is DFQATT and CDR2 SNEGSKA (reference sequence). V shed 3 bases and J shed 11 bases, with 12 bases lying between them. The length of the CDR3 is 11 residues. The CDR3 loop is CSASPSLGQYF. The DNA for the CDR3 is TGCAGTGCTAGTCCTTCGCTGGGGCAGTATTTT.

The rearrangement joins TRBV4-1 to TRBJ2-1; D is unresolved. Trimming removed 0 bases at V and 8 bases at J, with 8 bases between. The CDR3 is 13 residues long. Germline V lookup: CDR1 MGHRA, CDR2 YSYEKL. CDR3: CASSQDIGHEQFF. The CDR3 DNA reads as TGCGCCAGCAGCCAAGATATCGGGCATGAGCAGTTCTTC.

This clonotype has more than one count but fewer than ten. The chain employs TRBV6-5 and TRBJ2-3; unclear D gene. V was clipped by 2 bases and J by 2 bases, with 5 bases between them. The CDR3 runs to 13 residues. CDR1 and CDR2 (germline): MNHEY, SVGAGI. The CDR3 spells CASSYTFTDTQYF. In DNA, the CDR3 is TGTGCCAGCAGTTACACCTTCACAGATACGCAGTATTTT.

This clonotype was detected many times. The V gene is TRBV20-1, the J gene TRBJ1-4; D is unresolved. CDR1 and CDR2 (germline): DFQATT, SNEGSKA (reference sequence). Trimming removed 1 base at V and 10 bases at J, with 16 bases between. This CDR3 is 14 amino acids long. The CDR3 DNA reads as TGCAGTGCTAGAGTGGCGGGGTGGGGAGGAAAACTGTTTTTT. It specifies CSARVAGWGGKLFF.

The chain joins TRBV7-6 to TRBJ1-2; TRBD1 might be the D (6 bases). The V end was cut by 5 bases, the J end by 4 bases, with 14 bases between. CDR1 and CDR2 (germline): SGHVS, FNYEAQ. CDR3 length equals 14 residues. CDR3 amino acids: CASSPRTESYGYTF. The DNA of the CDR3 is TGTGCCAGCAGCCCCAGGACAGAGTCCTATGGCTACACCTTC.

The chain couples TRBV6-2 or TRBV6-3 to TRBJ1-1; TRBD1 matches 8 bases. The germline V gene has CDR1 MNHEY and CDR2 SVGEGT. This CDR3 has 15 residues. With 5 bases clipped from V and 4 bases from J, the junction kept 9 bases outside the gene matches. The CDR3 loop is CASSMGQVGPTEAFF. As DNA, the CDR3 is TGTGCCAGCAGTATGGGACAGGTTGGGCCCACTGAAGCTTTCTTT.